Shown below are 26 T cell receptor beta chains from a single sample sequenced in a study of OX40 agonist ivuxolimab in advanced cancers. Clones were read by immunoSEQ multiplex PCR, and TCRdb kept only the in-frame ones, dropping some. Among some 95,000 clones listed, roughly 87% were seen once. The material sequenced was CD4+ or CD8+ T cells sorted from blood, taken in a trial of the OX40 agonist ivuxolimab. The receptors here all came from an adult with an advanced solid tumor such as melanoma, head and neck, liver or kidney cancer.

The genes are TRBV2 and TRBJ1-4, with 8 positions matching TRBD1. CDR3 size: 14 residues. The germline V gene encodes CDR1 SNHLY and CDR2 FYNNEI. V was clipped by 4 bases and J by 5 bases; unmatched bases: 3. The DNA for the CDR3 is TGTGCCAGCAGTGGGAGGACAGGGAATGAAAAACTGTTTTTT. Amino acid sequence: CASSGRTGNEKLFF.

The chain's CDR3 is CASRLSAAETLLYEQYF. DNA for the CDR3: TGTGCAAGTCGCTTATCTGCTGCGGAAACCCTTCTCTACGAGCAGTACTTC. This rearrangement joins TRBV12-2 to TRBJ2-7; TRBD2 is the table's D call, not checked against the DNA. TRBV12-2 is a recognized pseudogene. The CDR3 covers 17 residues.

This clone was recorded a few times. Additional DNA sequences in this sample encode the identical CDR3. The CDR3 loop reads CASSREDTQYF. The CDR3 DNA is TGCGCCAGCAGCCGGGAGGATACGCAGTATTTT. The V call is TRBV5-1, the J call TRBJ2-3; a possible D gene is TRBD2 (6 bases). Germline V gives CDR1 SGHRS, CDR2 YFSETQ. This CDR3 comprises 11 residues. V gave up 4 bases and J gave up 6 bases, with 6 bases separating them.

In its sample, this clone is medium-sized. This chain links TRBV7-8 with TRBJ1-1, with unresolved D. Germline CDR1 and CDR2: SGHVS and FQNEAQ. V was clipped by 5 bases and J by 1 base, with 8 bases between them. The CDR3 loop spans 13 amino acids. The CDR3 sequence: CASSTDGNTEAFF. DNA for the CDR3: TGTGCCAGCAGCACGGACGGGAACACTGAAGCTTTCTTT.

The V and J genes are TRBV21-1 and TRBJ2-3. TRBV21-1 is designated a pseudogene. The length of the CDR3 is 14 residues. The CDR3 is CAREAGTPADTQYF. The CDR3 DNA is TGTGCCAGAGAAGCCGGGACCCCTGCCGATACGCAGTATTTT.

As concerns this clone: Within the sample, other DNA sequences also encode this same CDR3. The chain employs TRBV18 and TRBJ1-2; 7 positions agree with TRBD1. The CDR3 extends over 13 amino acids. Germline trimming cut 2 bases from V and 5 bases from J; bases unmatched to any gene: 2. In germline, CDR1 is KGHSH, CDR2 LQKENI. In nucleotides, the CDR3 is TGTGCCAGCTCACCAGGGACAGAATATGGCTACACCTTC. This translates into CASSPGTEYGYTF.

The chain carries TRBV6-1 and TRBJ1-5; TRBD1 is a possible D gene (6 bases). CDR1 and CDR2 from the germline V gene are MNHNS and SASEGT. Trimming stripped 1 base from V and 4 bases from J, with 11 bases between. The CDR3 is made up of 15 amino acids. The CDR3 loop reads CASSEEPRGNQPQHF. As DNA, the CDR3 is TGTGCCAGCAGTGAAGAACCCAGGGGTAATCAGCCCCAGCATTTT.

The chain has TRBV19 and TRBJ2-3, with TRBD2 matching 9 bases. V was pared by 3 bases and J by 2 bases, with 6 bases of the junction left unmatched. The CDR3 is 16 residues long. The V gene's germline CDR1 is LNHDA and CDR2 SQIVND (reference sequence). The CDR3 here is CASSITSGGTTDTQYF. CDR3 coding DNA: TGTGCCAGTAGTATTACCAGCGGGGGGACCACAGATACGCAGTATTTT.

The genes are TRBV19 and TRBJ1-2, with TRBD1 as a possible D gene (6 bases). Trimming shortened V by 4 bases and J by 4 bases, and 16 bases separated the two germline ends. The CDR3 runs 15 residues. Germline CDR1 is LNHDA and CDR2 is SQIVND (reference sequence). As DNA, the CDR3 is TGTGCCAGTAGTACTTTACAGGGACGGGGCTATGGCTACACCTTC. It codes for CASSTLQGRGYGYTF.

J is TRBJ2-2 and V is TRBV19; D call uncertain. The germline V and J ends were trimmed by 2 bases and 6 bases, with 4 bases remaining between them. Germline V gene data show CDR1 as LNHDA and CDR2 as SQIVND (reference sequence). There are 12 residues in the CDR3. CDR3 sequence (DNA): TGTGCCAGTAGTATACGGCCCGGGGAGCTGTTTTTT. Residues: CASSIRPGELFF. Full variable domain (outside the CDR3, taken from reference TRBV19 and TRBJ2-2): DGGITQSPKYLFRKEGQNVTLSCEQNLNHDAMYWYRQDPGQGLRLIYYSQIVNDFQKGDIAEGYSVSREKKESFPLTVTSAQKNPTAFYLCASSIRPGELFFGEGSRLTVL.

The genes are TRBV6-5 and TRBJ1-6; D ambiguous. V gave up 4 bases and J gave up 9 bases, with 19 bases separating them. The CDR3 covers 16 residues. Germline CDR1 reads MNHEY; CDR2 reads SVGAGI. In DNA, the CDR3 is TGTGCCAGCAGTTCGGAAGTCGCAAGAGGGCCTTCACCCCTCCACTTT. Translation gives CASSSEVARGPSPLHF.

The V gene is TRBV6-1, the J gene TRBJ1-4; D call uncertain. The V end lost 10 bases, the J end lost 0 bases, and 9 bases lay between the germline ends. The CDR3 loop spans 13 amino acids. CDR1 and CDR2 (germline): MNHNS, SASEGT. CDR3: CATRRPTNEKLFF. The CDR3 region has the DNA TGTGCCACCCGCCGGCCAACTAATGAAAAACTGTTTTTT.

This clone was detected a few times. The gene calls are TRBV29-1 and TRBJ2-7, with TRBD1 matching 7 bases. The CDR3 is made up of 13 amino acids. The junction had 8 bases not matched to a gene; V was cut back by 7 bases and J by 2 bases. The germline V gene encodes CDR1 SQVTM and CDR2 ANQGSEA. The DNA of the CDR3 is TGCAGCGGCCGGACAGGAGGAGCCTACGAGCAGTACTTC. It yields the protein CSGRTGGAYEQYF.

This rearrangement joins TRBV19 to TRBJ1-2, with D possibly TRBD1 on 6 matching bases. Per the germline V gene, CDR1 is LNHDA and CDR2 is SQIVND (reference sequence). This CDR3 has 13 residues. Trimming removed 10 bases at V and 5 bases at J, with 17 bases between. The CDR3 here is CATNGGQFYGYTF. CDR3 coding DNA: TGTGCCACCAATGGGGGGCAGTTTTATGGCTACACCTTC.

The chain uses TRBV6-5 and TRBJ2-7; no clear D gene. The CDR3 has 13 amino acids. V gave up 6 bases and J gave up 5 bases, with 14 bases separating them. Germline V gene data show CDR1 as MNHEY and CDR2 as SVGAGI. For the CDR3, the DNA is TGTGCCAGCAGAATGGCCTCGGGTAACGAGCAGTACTTC. This gives the protein CASRMASGNEQYF.

The chain combines TRBV29-1 with TRBJ2-2; TRBD2 is a possible D gene (5 bases). The CDR3 spans 16 residues. From germline, CDR1 is SQVTM and CDR2 ANQGSEA. Trimming removed 0 bases from V and 6 bases from J, with 17 bases in between. In DNA form, the CDR3 reads TGCAGCGTTGAAGACTCAAACCTACCGGGATCCGGGGAGCTGTTTTTT. Its translation is CSVEDSNLPGSGELFF.

This clone is a singleton in its sample. V usage is TRBV7-2 and J usage is TRBJ2-7; D remains unclear. The CDR3 extends over 14 amino acids. Per germline, CDR1 SGHTA and CDR2 FQGNSA. Between the trimmed V and J ends, which lost 5 bases and 1 base, there was a span of 12 bases. The CDR3 nucleotides are TGTGCCAGCAGCCCTTCGAGGTCGTCCTACGAGCAGTACTTC. This encodes CASSPSRSSYEQYF.

The chain joins TRBV5-5 to TRBJ1-2; D not resolved. Germline V gives CDR1 SGHKS, CDR2 YYEKEE (reference sequence). V was clipped by 4 bases and J by 2 bases, with 12 bases between them. This CDR3 spans 14 amino acids. CDR3 sequence: CASSREAGNYGYTF. CDR3 coding DNA: TGTGCCAGCAGCCGAGAGGCAGGCAACTATGGCTACACCTTC. Full variable domain (outside the CDR3, taken from reference TRBV5-5 and TRBJ1-2): DAGVTQSPTHLIKTRGQQVTLRCSPISGHKSVSWYQQVLGQGPQFIFQYYEKEERGRGNFPDRFSARQFPNYSSELNVNALLLGDSALYLCASSREAGNYGYTFGSGTRLTVV.

J is TRBJ2-5 and V is TRBV5-1; 7 bases align to TRBD1. Trimming at V came to 0 bases and at J to 5 bases, leaving 10 bases not matched to a gene. The CDR3 runs to 16 residues. Germline loops: CDR1 SGHRS, CDR2 YFSETQ. The DNA of the CDR3 is TGCGCCAGCAGCTTGGCCCCGGGACAGCCGGGGGAGACCCAGTACTTC. Translation: CASSLAPGQPGETQYF.

The gene calls are TRBV29-1 and TRBJ1-2; D possibly corresponds to TRBD1 (6 bases). The V and J ends lost 3 bases and 4 bases respectively, with 12 bases between them. This CDR3 region has 13 residues. CDR1 SQVTM and CDR2 ANQGSEA come from the germline V gene. The CDR3 DNA reads TGCAGCGTTGACGGGGGGGCTGGCTATGGCTACACCTTC. It codes for CSVDGGAGYGYTF.

J is TRBJ1-2 and V is TRBV7-9; 7 nucleotides line up with TRBD1. J was trimmed by 7 bases and V by 2 bases; bases with no gene match: 7. The CDR3 length is 14 residues. Looked up from germline, CDR1 is SEHNR and CDR2 is FQNEAQ (reference sequence). The CDR3 DNA is TGTGCCAGCAGCTTAAACAGGGGTTATAGTGGCTACACCTTC. Translated: CASSLNRGYSGYTF. The variable domain in full, with the rest retrieved from reference TRBV7-9 and TRBJ1-2, is DTGVSQNPRHKITKRGQNVTFRCDPISEHNRLYWYRQTLGQGPEFLTYFQNEAQLEKSRLLSDRFSAERPKGSFSTLEIQRTEQGDSAMYLCASSLNRGYSGYTFGSGTRLTVV.

The chain carries TRBV5-6 and TRBJ2-1; no definite D call. The CDR3 extends over 11 amino acids. V lost 1 base and J lost 7, with 3 bases in between. Germline V gives CDR1 SGHDT, CDR2 YYEEEE. The CDR3 reads CASSLRNEQFF. The CDR3 bases are TGTGCCAGCAGCTTGCGGAATGAGCAGTTCTTC.

This chain joins TRBV5-4 and TRBJ2-7; the match to TRBD1 covers 7 bases. V gave up 9 bases and J gave up 3 bases; unmatched junction bases: 12. This CDR3 comprises 14 residues. Germline V gives CDR1 SGHNT, CDR2 YYREEE (reference sequence). CDR3 region: CATTRGTESYEQYF. The CDR3 DNA reads as TGTGCCACCACTAGGGGGACAGAAAGCTACGAGCAGTACTTC.

The V and J genes are TRBV6-6 and TRBJ2-7, with D unresolved. Per the germline V gene, CDR1 is MNHNY and CDR2 is SVGAGI (reference sequence). V lost 0 bases and J 6 bases, leaving 6 bases between the germline ends. This CDR3 has 12 residues. The chain's CDR3 is CASSYSMAEQYF. The CDR3 DNA reads TGTGCCAGCAGTTACTCAATGGCCGAGCAGTACTTC.

The chain uses TRBV19 and TRBJ1-3, with D unresolved. V gave up 4 bases and J gave up 2 bases, with 18 bases separating them. The CDR3 loop spans 17 amino acids. The germline V gene has CDR1 LNHDA and CDR2 SQIVND (reference sequence). Here the CDR3 DNA reads TGTGCCAGTAGTAAAAGAACGGATAGATCCACTGGAAACACCATATATTTT. Protein sequence: CASSKRTDRSTGNTIYF.

The J gene is TRBJ2-3, the V gene TRBV2, with 8 nucleotides matching TRBD1. The CDR3 sequence is 16 residues long. Germline V gives CDR1 SNHLY, CDR2 FYNNEI. The ends lost 1 base at V and 1 base at J; junction bases unmatched: 4. The CDR3 region is CASSEGDRSGTDTQYF. The CDR3 DNA follows: TGTGCCAGCAGTGAAGGGGACAGGAGTGGCACAGATACGCAGTATTTT.